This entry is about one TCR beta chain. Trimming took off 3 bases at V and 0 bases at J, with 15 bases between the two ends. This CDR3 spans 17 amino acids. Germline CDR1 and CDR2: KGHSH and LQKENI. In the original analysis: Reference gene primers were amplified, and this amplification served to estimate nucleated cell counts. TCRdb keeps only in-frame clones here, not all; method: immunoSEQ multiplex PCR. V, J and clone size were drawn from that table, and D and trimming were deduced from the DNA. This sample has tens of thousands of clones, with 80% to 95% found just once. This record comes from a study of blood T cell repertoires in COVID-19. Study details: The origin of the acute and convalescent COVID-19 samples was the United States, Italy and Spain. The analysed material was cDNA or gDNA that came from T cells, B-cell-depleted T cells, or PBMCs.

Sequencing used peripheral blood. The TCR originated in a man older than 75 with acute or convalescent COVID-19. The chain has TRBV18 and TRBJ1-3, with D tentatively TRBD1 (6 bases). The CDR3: CASSPYTGSGSGNTIYF. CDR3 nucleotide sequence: TGTGCCAGCTCACCGTACACAGGGTCGGGCTCTGGAAACACCATATATTTT. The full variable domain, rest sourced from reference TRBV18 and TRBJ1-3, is NAGVMQNPRHLVRRRGQEARLRCSPMKGHSHVYWYRQLPEEGLKFMVYLQKENIIDESGMPKERFSAEFPKEGPSILRIQQVVRGDSAAYFCASSPYTGSGSGNTIYFGEGSWLTVV.